This T cell receptor (beta chain) derives from a study of blood T cell repertoires in COVID-19. Study overall: Specimens from acute and convalescent COVID-19 originated in the United States, Italy and Spain. Nucleic acid was either cDNA or gDNA, and it came from T cells, B-cell-depleted T cells, or PBMCs.

Authors' data handling: Reference gene primers were amplified, and this amplification served to estimate nucleated cell counts. The method was immunoSEQ multiplex PCR; TCRdb's version includes in-frame clones alone and lacks a portion of them. V and J calls and clone size come straight from that table; D and trimming were deduced from the DNA. The sample lists about 74,000 clones; around 86% were seen once. V was cut by 0 bases and J by 0 bases, with 18 bases left in between. The CDR3 has 19 residues. The V gene's germline CDR1 is LGHDT and CDR2 YNNKEL (reference sequence). Input material: peripheral blood. The chain carries TRBV3-1 (or the pseudogene TRBV3-2) and TRBJ1-3; D is uncertain. The TCR sequence derives from a woman aged 80 or over with active or convalescent COVID-19. The CDR3 loop is CASSQEVGPRGNSGNTIYF. CDR3 nucleotide sequence: TGTGCCAGCAGCCAAGAGGTCGGGCCCCGAGGGAACTCTGGAAACACCATATATTTT.